The entry that follows covers one TCR beta chain sequence. This sample stems from a study of blood T cell repertoires in COVID-19. In the study overall: T cells, B-cell-depleted T cells, or PBMCs provided the cDNA or gDNA that served as material.

Germline CDR1 LNHDA, CDR2 SQIVND (reference sequence). The V segment lost 6 bases and the J segment 0 bases; nucleotides outside the gene matches: 19. The CDR3 has 20 residues. Measured with immunoSEQ multiplex PCR; TCRdb has only the in-frame clones, and not every one. The sample holds approximately 210,000 clones, about 90% seen once. V and J are TRBV19 and TRBJ1-4, with 7 bases fitting TRBD1. The clonotype comes from a man in his forties or fifties with active or convalescent COVID-19. The material sequenced was peripheral blood. CDR3 loop: CASRLEPGQQGYATNEKLFF. The CDR3 coding sequence is TGTGCCAGTAGACTTGAACCGGGACAGCAAGGATATGCAACTAATGAAAAACTGTTTTTT.